One and the same sample provided the 32 T cell receptor beta chains below, sequenced in a study of T cell responses to AZD1222 COVID-19 vaccine (dated by TCRdb to about 2021). Preparation of the library involved the immunoSEQ multiplex PCR assay. In its TCRdb copy, this immuneACCESS table keeps in-frame sequences only and misses some clones. Where compared with another copy, unresolved V genes explain less than half of these, and the others have no known cause. The sample table holds 120,000 or so clones, of which roughly 88% were seen once. About 27% of the sample lies in the top ten. This specimen's time point label, per the study, means: about 28 days (+/-7) after the second vaccine dose. This sample comprised peripheral blood, obtained 28 days after the second AZD1222 dose. The origin of the receptors is an adult who received the AZD1222 COVID-19 vaccine.

This rearrangement joins TRBV19 to TRBJ1-2; D is unclear. Germline assignment: CDR1 LNHDA and CDR2 SQIVND (reference sequence). The CDR3 sequence is 14 residues long. V lost 4 bases, J lost 4 bases, and 13 bases lay in between. Here the CDR3 reads CASSKPDGRYGYTF. Here the CDR3 DNA reads TGTGCCAGTAGTAAACCGGACGGACGCTATGGCTACACCTTC. Based on the CDR3 plus reference TRBV19 and TRBJ1-2, the full variable domain is DGGITQSPKYLFRKEGQNVTLSCEQNLNHDAMYWYRQDPGQGLRLIYYSQIVNDFQKGDIAEGYSVSREKKESFPLTVTSAQKNPTAFYLCASSKPDGRYGYTFGSGTRLTVV.

The CDR3 reads CASSFTGGNTEAFF. In nucleotides, the CDR3 is TGTGCCAGCAGCTTTACAGGGGGCAACACTGAAGCTTTCTTT. This rearrangement joins TRBV5-5 to TRBJ1-1, with 9 bases aligning to TRBD1. The CDR3 runs 14 residues. Germline CDR1 is SGHKS and CDR2 is YYEKEE (reference sequence). With V trimmed by 2 bases and J by 2 bases, 1 base remained unmatched.

The chain is built from TRBV6-5 and TRBJ1-2, with a weak D call TRBD1 (6 bases). This CDR3 has 12 amino acids. Germline V CDR1 and CDR2: MNHEY, SVGAGI. Trimming took 10 bases from V and 4 from J, leaving 13 bases between them. The DNA for the CDR3 is TGTGCCATACGGGACAACGGCTATGGCTACACCTTC. Protein sequence: CAIRDNGYGYTF.

The chain is built from TRBV7-2 and TRBJ2-1, with 7 positions matching TRBD2. The CDR3 runs to 12 residues. The V segment lost 9 bases and the J segment 4 bases; nucleotides outside the gene matches: 3. CDR1 and CDR2 (germline): SGHTA, FQGNSA. The CDR3 spells CASTGGYNEQFF. The CDR3 DNA sequence: TGTGCCAGTACGGGGGGATACAATGAGCAGTTCTTC.

This chain connects TRBV20-1 to TRBJ1-1; D is ambiguous. Trimming stripped 3 bases from V and 5 bases from J, with 10 bases between. Per the germline V gene, CDR1 is DFQATT and CDR2 is SNEGSKA (reference sequence). The CDR3 has 12 residues. CDR3: CSASIGRTEAFF. CDR3 nucleotide sequence: TGCAGTGCTAGTATAGGGAGAACTGAAGCTTTCTTT.

The V call is TRBV18, the J call TRBJ1-5, with D unresolved. V was shortened by 3 bases and J by 5 bases, with 14 bases between the two germline ends. The CDR3 loop spans 15 amino acids. Germline CDR1 KGHSH, CDR2 LQKENI. The CDR3 DNA follows: TGTGCCAGCTCACCTCTCCCGGGCGGCGATCAGCCCCAGCATTTT. This encodes CASSPLPGGDQPQHF.

The chain carries TRBV6-5 and TRBJ1-2; TRBD1 is a possible D gene (5 bases). Trimming shortened V by 7 bases and J by 2 bases, and 8 bases separated the two germline ends. The CDR3 runs to 12 residues. The germline CDR1 and CDR2 sequences are MNHEY and SVGAGI. The CDR3 region has the DNA TGTGCCAGCATACCAGGGAACTATGGCTACACCTTC. This translates into CASIPGNYGYTF.

The rearrangement links TRBV7-2 to TRBJ1-1, with D hard to call. Per the germline V gene, CDR1 is SGHTA and CDR2 is FQGNSA. The V gene lost 5 bases and the J gene lost 0 bases, with 10 bases spanning the gap. The length of the CDR3 is 14 residues. The CDR3 region has the DNA TGTGCCAGCAGCAGGTCCGATCTGAACACTGAAGCTTTCTTT. Translation: CASSRSDLNTEAFF.

This rearrangement joins TRBV4-3 to TRBJ1-6; weak D call: TRBD1 (5 bases). Between the trimmed V and J ends, which lost 0 bases and 9 bases, there was a span of 15 bases. CDR1 is LGHNA and CDR2 is YSLEER in the germline V gene. This CDR3 contains 16 residues. The CDR3 DNA reads as TGCGCCAGCAGCCAAGACCACGGGAATAGGGGTTCACCCCTCCACTTT. Its translation is CASSQDHGNRGSPLHF.

The chain couples TRBV24-1 to TRBJ2-7; possibly TRBD1 for D (6 bases). CDR1 KGHDR and CDR2 SFDVKD come from the germline V gene. V was clipped by 2 bases and J by 2 bases, with 15 bases between them. This CDR3 has 16 amino acids. The CDR3 DNA sequence: TGTGCCACCAGTGATTGGGGGTCTGCAGGGGCCTACGAGCAGTACTTC. Its translation is CATSDWGSAGAYEQYF.

This chain links TRBV4-2 with TRBJ1-3, with D uncertain. Germline loops: CDR1 LGHNA, CDR2 YNFKEQ. The length of the CDR3 is 17 residues. The V and J ends lost 0 bases and 0 bases respectively, with 12 bases between them. The CDR3 loop is CASSQDNAVFSGNTIYF. The CDR3 DNA follows: TGTGCCAGCAGCCAAGATAATGCCGTTTTCTCTGGAAACACCATATATTTT.

Only one count was recorded for this clone. The V gene is TRBV27, the J gene TRBJ2-3, with TRBD2 identical over 14 bases. The germline V gene encodes CDR1 MNHEY and CDR2 SMNVEV (reference sequence). CDR3 length: 17 amino acids. Unmatched junction bases numbered 9, after V lost 7 bases and J lost 3 bases. The chain's CDR3 is CASIRARTSGGTDTQYF. The CDR3 nucleotides read TGTGCCAGCATCCGAGCACGGACTAGCGGGGGGACAGATACGCAGTATTTT.

Note on this clone: At the DNA level, this CDR3 is encoded by other sequences in the same sample as well. The genes are TRBV24-1 and TRBJ1-5, with D unresolved. The ends were cut back, 1 base at V and 6 bases at J, with 3 bases in the middle. This CDR3 region has 12 residues. CDR1 is KGHDR and CDR2 is SFDVKD in the germline V gene. CDR3 DNA: TGTGCCACCAGTGATTTCGGTCAGCCCCAGCATTTT. This translates into CATSDFGQPQHF.

The rearrangement links TRBV3-1 (or the pseudogene TRBV3-2) to TRBJ2-2; tentatively, D is TRBD2 (6 bases). The V end lost 4 bases, the J end lost 4 bases, and 13 bases lay between the germline ends. CDR1 is LGHDT, CDR2 YNNKEL, per germline (reference sequence). The CDR3 totals 15 residues. The CDR3 sequence: CASSPEGRVTGELFF. CDR3 nucleotide sequence: TGTGCCAGCAGCCCGGAGGGACGAGTCACCGGGGAGCTGTTTTTT.

This clone was detected a few times. The chain recombines TRBV7-8 with TRBJ2-7; D is possibly TRBD1 or TRBD2 (5 bases each). V lost 5 bases and J 3 bases, leaving 14 bases between the germline ends. The CDR3 is 14 amino acids. The germline V gene encodes CDR1 SGHVS and CDR2 FQNEAQ. In DNA form, the CDR3 reads TGTGCCAGCAGCCCTGATGAGGGGTTCTACGAGCAGTACTTC. Its protein is CASSPDEGFYEQYF.

This clone occurred a few times. CDR3 DNA: TGTGCCAGCAGCTCTGGTGCCGCAGAGATTTCACCCCTCCACTTT. This codes for CASSSGAAEISPLHF. The rearrangement links TRBV7-9 to TRBJ1-6; D is uncertain. The germline V and J ends were trimmed by 4 bases and 9 bases, with 16 bases remaining between them. This CDR3 is 15 amino acids long. Germline V CDR1 and CDR2: SEHNR, FQNEAQ (reference sequence).

This rearrangement joins TRBV2 to TRBJ1-1, with D unresolved. V gave up 7 bases and J gave up 5 bases, with 11 bases separating them. CDR3 size: 12 residues. Germline CDR1 SNHLY, CDR2 FYNNEI. The CDR3 is CASNRETTEAFF. CDR3 coding DNA: TGTGCCAGCAACCGGGAGACTACTGAAGCTTTCTTT.

This chain uses TRBV28 with TRBJ2-3; TRBD2 matches 7 bases. With 7 bases clipped from V and 1 base from J, the junction kept 2 bases outside the gene matches. There are 13 residues in the CDR3. CDR1 and CDR2 from the germline V gene are MDHEN and SYDVKM. The CDR3 loop reads CASTRGGTDTQYF. The CDR3 region has the DNA TGTGCCAGCACCCGGGGGGGCACAGATACGCAGTATTTT.

The rearrangement links TRBV27 to TRBJ1-6; D is possibly TRBD1 (5 bases). This CDR3 is built from 15 residues. Per germline, CDR1 MNHEY and CDR2 SMNVEV (reference sequence). V was shortened by 7 bases and J by 9 bases, with 19 bases between the two germline ends. The CDR3 DNA sequence: TGTGCCAGCAAGAAGAGTAAAGGGGCTTTTTCACCCCTCCACTTT. This encodes CASKKSKGAFSPLHF.

The chain is built from TRBV7-2 and TRBJ1-3; 9 nucleotides agree with TRBD1. The CDR3 extends over 14 amino acids. The V gene end was trimmed by 3 bases and the J gene end by 4 bases; junction bases not matched to a gene: 1. Germline values: CDR1 SGHTA, CDR2 FQGNSA. The CDR3 sequence is CASSFGTGGNTIYF. CDR3 DNA sequence: TGTGCCAGCAGCTTTGGGACAGGGGGAAACACCATATATTTT.

In this sample, this clone is medium-sized. The chain has TRBV30 and TRBJ1-4; D remains ambiguous. The CDR3 runs to 13 residues. Trimming pared 3 bases from V and 8 bases from J, leaving 13 bases between. CDR1 and CDR2 (germline): GTSNPN, SVGIG (reference sequence). In DNA form, the CDR3 reads TGTGCCTGGAGCGACGACCCACTGGAAAAACTGTTTTTT. Protein sequence: CAWSDDPLEKLFF.

V is TRBV21-1 and J is TRBJ1-5; TRBD1 is the table's D call and was not checked against the DNA. TRBV21-1 has pseudogene status. This CDR3 spans 20 amino acids. This chain's CDR3 is CASTETRDRSLHLLNQPQHF. CDR3 coding DNA: TGTGCCAGCACCGAAACCCGGGACAGAAGCCTACATCTCCTCAATCAGCCCCAGCATTTT.

This clone appeared a single time. The chain is built from TRBV2 and TRBJ1-5; TRBD1 agrees at 9 bases. The CDR3 has 14 amino acids. V lost 6 bases and J lost 4; bases outside the gene matches: 4. From germline, CDR1 is SNHLY and CDR2 FYNNEI. This CDR3 is CASRAGTGNQPQHF. The CDR3 nucleotides are TGTGCCAGCAGAGCCGGGACAGGGAATCAGCCCCAGCATTTT.

This clone is a singleton in its sample. The genes are TRBV28 and TRBJ1-1; weak D call: TRBD1 (6 bases). V was pared by 6 bases and J by 2 bases, with 19 bases between. The CDR3 consists of 16 residues. Germline loops: CDR1 MDHEN, CDR2 SYDVKM. The CDR3 region is CASRPFTGTENTEAFF. DNA for the CDR3: TGTGCCAGCAGACCCTTCACAGGGACTGAAAACACTGAAGCTTTCTTT. Full variable domain (rest looked up from reference TRBV28 and TRBJ1-1): DVKVTQSSRYLVKRTGEKVFLECVQDMDHENMFWYRQDPGLGLRLIYFSYDVKMKEKGDIPEGYSVSREKKERFSLILESASTNQTSMYLCASRPFTGTENTEAFFGQGTRLTVV.

The CDR3 DNA follows: TGTGCCACCAGCAGAGAAAGTCGGGCAGTGAACTATGGCTACACCTTC. It specifies CATSRESRAVNYGYTF. This sequence joins TRBV15 and TRBJ1-2; D unresolved. Germline V gives CDR1 LNHNV, CDR2 YYDKDF (reference sequence). CDR3 length equals 16 residues. V lost 0 bases to trimming and J lost 2 bases, with 13 bases between them.

This chain links TRBV5-6 with TRBJ1-2; a possible D gene is TRBD1 (5 bases). The CDR3 runs to 16 residues. The V end lost 4 bases, the J end lost 5 bases, and 21 bases lay between the germline ends. Germline V lookup: CDR1 SGHDT, CDR2 YYEEEE. Here the CDR3 reads CASSREGMVSIYGYTF. In nucleotides, the CDR3 is TGTGCCAGCAGCCGGGAGGGGATGGTGTCCATTTATGGCTACACCTTC.

V and J are TRBV5-6 and TRBJ1-1; D uncertain. This CDR3 comprises 14 residues. Germline CDR1 SGHDT, CDR2 YYEEEE. The germline V and J ends were trimmed by 5 bases and 4 bases, with 15 bases remaining between them. This chain's CDR3 is CASRLFSGGTEAFF. In nucleotides, the CDR3 is TGTGCCAGCAGGCTATTTTCCGGAGGCACTGAAGCTTTCTTT.

The J gene is TRBJ1-6, the V gene TRBV30; 12 bases align to TRBD1. J lost 7 bases, V lost 3 bases, and 1 base had no gene match. The CDR3 has 14 amino acids. Germline CDR1 GTSNPN, CDR2 SVGIG (reference sequence). The CDR3 sequence is CAWRGTGGNSPLHF. The CDR3 DNA sequence: TGTGCCTGGAGGGGGACAGGGGGCAATTCACCCCTCCACTTT.

The V gene is TRBV5-8, the J gene TRBJ2-3; D gene ambiguous. Between the trimmed V and J ends, which lost 4 bases and 0 bases, there was a span of 9 bases. The germline CDR1 and CDR2 sequences are SGHTS and YDEGEE. This CDR3 comprises 14 residues. The chain's CDR3 is CASSKAHSTDTQYF. In DNA form, the CDR3 reads TGTGCCAGCAGCAAGGCGCATAGCACAGATACGCAGTATTTT.

This chain joins TRBV29-1 and TRBJ2-7, with 12 bases lining up with TRBD2. Trimming cost V 0 bases and J 3 bases; bases outside gene matches: 18. Per the germline V gene, CDR1 is SQVTM and CDR2 is ANQGSEA. CDR3 length: 20 amino acids. The CDR3 DNA reads TGCAGCGTTGAAGATTCCCGCGGGACTAGCGGGTTACGGTTGGTCTACGAGCAGTACTTC. Encoded protein: CSVEDSRGTSGLRLVYEQYF.

The rearrangement joins TRBV6-2 or TRBV6-3 to TRBJ2-1; 8 bases match TRBD1. Trimming took 4 bases from V and 0 from J; bases not matched to a gene: 2. From germline, CDR1 is MNHEY and CDR2 SVGEGT. The CDR3 is 15 residues long. The CDR3 here is CASSSGGLSYNEQFF. The CDR3 coding sequence is TGTGCCAGCAGTTCAGGGGGCCTCTCCTACAATGAGCAGTTCTTC.

V gene TRBV7-2 combines with J gene TRBJ2-7; weak D call: TRBD2 (6 bases). V was pared by 5 bases and J by 10 bases, with 18 bases between. CDR3 length equals 13 residues. The germline V gene encodes CDR1 SGHTA and CDR2 FQGNSA. The CDR3: CASSTSRRTNQYF. CDR3 nucleotides: TGTGCCAGCAGCACGAGCCGCCGGACTAATCAGTACTTC. The whole variable domain, remainder taken from reference TRBV7-2 and TRBJ2-7, is GAGVSQSPSNKVTEKGKDVELRCDPISGHTALYWYRQSLGQGLEFLIYFQGNSAPDKSGLPSDRFSAERTGGSVSTLTIQRTQQEDSAVYLCASSTSRRTNQYFGPGTRLTVT.